This TCR beta chain was sequenced in a study of shared clonotypes between healthy human individuals. The CDR3 extends over 12 amino acids. The V and J ends lost 6 bases and 8 bases respectively, with 13 bases between them. The germline V gene has CDR1 MNHEY and CDR2 SMNVEV (reference sequence). Broader study findings: Estimated richness values were generally larger in naive subsets than in memory subsets.

There were only Caucasian adults among the donors, and all lived in Nashville, Tennessee. TCRdb keeps only in-frame clones here, not all; method: immunoSEQ multiplex PCR. The sample shows roughly 700,000 clones, 90% of them seen only once. As to this clone: The antigen is undetermined.

The V call is TRBV27, the J call TRBJ1-2; D remains ambiguous. The TCR was taken from a man aged 18-30 years in good health. Some clones in this sample may be carry-over from other donors' samples. Sequenced: memory CD8+ T cells from PBMCs. Specified subset: CD45RO+ cells pooled with CCR7-negative TemRA cells. The CDR3 loop is CASRDGSLGYTF. The CDR3 DNA reads as TGTGCCAGCAGGGATGGGAGCCTGGGCTACACCTTC.